This T cell receptor beta chain was captured by sequencing in a study of blood T cell repertoires in COVID-19. Method: immunoSEQ multiplex PCR; TCRdb's copy keeps in-frame clones and lacks some. Here the sample spans about 290,000 clones, 75% to 90% being singletons. The V gene's germline CDR1 is SGHDN and CDR2 FVKESK. This CDR3 has 21 residues. V lost 0 bases and J lost 0; bases outside the gene matches: 16. The specimen was peripheral blood. This sequence originates from a middle-aged woman who had recovered from COVID-19. The chain has TRBV14 and TRBJ2-1, with 8 bases that match TRBD1. The CDR3 bases are TGTGCCAGCAGCCAAGATTGGCGACAGGGGCCAAGCGGGTACTCCTACAATGAGCAGTTCTTC. Its translation: CASSQDWRQGPSGYSYNEQFF. The whole variable domain, filled in from reference TRBV14 and TRBJ2-1, reads EAGVTQFPSHSVIEKGQTVTLRCDPISGHDNLYWYRRVMGKEIKFLLHFVKESKQDESGMPNNRFLAERTGGTYSTLKVQPAELEDSGVYFCASSQDWRQGPSGYSYNEQFFGPGTRLTVL.